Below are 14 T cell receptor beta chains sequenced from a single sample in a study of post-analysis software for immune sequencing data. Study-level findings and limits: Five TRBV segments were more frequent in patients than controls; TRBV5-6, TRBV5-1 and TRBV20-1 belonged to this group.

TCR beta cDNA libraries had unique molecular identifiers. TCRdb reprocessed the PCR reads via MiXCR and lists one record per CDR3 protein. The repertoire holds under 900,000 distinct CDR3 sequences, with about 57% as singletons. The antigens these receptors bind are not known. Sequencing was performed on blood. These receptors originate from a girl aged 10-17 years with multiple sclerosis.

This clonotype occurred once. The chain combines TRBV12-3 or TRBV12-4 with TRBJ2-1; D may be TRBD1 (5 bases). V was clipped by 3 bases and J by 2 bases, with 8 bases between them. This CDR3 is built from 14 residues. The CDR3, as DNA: TGTGCCAGCAGTTTCCAGACAGCCTACAATGAGCAGTTCTTC. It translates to CASSFQTAYNEQFF.

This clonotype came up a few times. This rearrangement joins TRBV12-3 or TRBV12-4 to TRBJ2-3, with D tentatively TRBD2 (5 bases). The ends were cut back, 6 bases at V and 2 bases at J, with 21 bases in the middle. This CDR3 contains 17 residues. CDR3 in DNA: TGTGCCAGCAGGACTTCCCTATTGGACTTGCCCACAGATACGCAGTATTTT. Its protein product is CASRTSLLDLPTDTQYF.

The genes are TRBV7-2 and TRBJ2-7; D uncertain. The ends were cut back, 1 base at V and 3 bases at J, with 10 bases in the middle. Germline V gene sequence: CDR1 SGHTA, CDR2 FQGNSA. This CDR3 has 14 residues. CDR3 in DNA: TGTGCCAGCAGCTTAGAGTCCGGGTTCTACGAGCAGTACTTC. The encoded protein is CASSLESGFYEQYF.

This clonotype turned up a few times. CDR3 protein: CASSQDRENYNEQFF. The CDR3 nucleotides are TGTGCCAGCAGCCAAGATAGGGAGAACTACAATGAGCAGTTCTTC. The chain carries TRBV4-2 and TRBJ2-1, with a tentative D call TRBD2 (5 bases). CDR1 LGHNA and CDR2 YNFKEQ come from the germline V gene. The CDR3 loop spans 15 amino acids. Trimming removed 0 bases at V and 3 bases at J, with 9 bases between.

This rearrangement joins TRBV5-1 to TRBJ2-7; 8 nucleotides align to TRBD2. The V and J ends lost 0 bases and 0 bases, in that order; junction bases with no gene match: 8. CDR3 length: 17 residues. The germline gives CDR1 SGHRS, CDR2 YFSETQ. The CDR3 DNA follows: TGCGCCAGCAGCTTGGGCCAACTAGCGGCTAGCTCCTACGAGCAGTACTTC. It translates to CASSLGQLAASSYEQYF.

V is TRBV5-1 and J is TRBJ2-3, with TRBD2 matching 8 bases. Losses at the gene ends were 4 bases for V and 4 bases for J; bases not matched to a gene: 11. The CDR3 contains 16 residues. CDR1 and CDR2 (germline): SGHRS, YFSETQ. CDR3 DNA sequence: TGCGCCAGCAGCATCGGCCCGGGACTAGAGGCAGATACGCAGTATTTT. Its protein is CASSIGPGLEADTQYF.

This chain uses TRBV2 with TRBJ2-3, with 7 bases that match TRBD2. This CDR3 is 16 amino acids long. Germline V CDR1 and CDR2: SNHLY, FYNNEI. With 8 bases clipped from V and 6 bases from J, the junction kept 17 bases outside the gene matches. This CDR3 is CASLGTAAGAPDTQYF. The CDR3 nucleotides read TGTGCCAGCCTCGGGACCGCGGCGGGAGCACCTGATACGCAGTATTTT.

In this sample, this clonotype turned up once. CDR3 nucleotides: TGCGCCAGCAGCCCGTCGGGGCCTGGCTACAATGAGCAGTTCTTC. Translating it yields CASSPSGPGYNEQFF. The chain is built from TRBV5-1 and TRBJ2-1; D could derive from TRBD1 or TRBD2 (5 bases each). The V gene lost 4 bases and the J gene lost 3 bases, with 14 bases spanning the gap. The length of the CDR3 is 15 residues. Germline V gene lookup returns CDR1 SGHRS and CDR2 YFSETQ.

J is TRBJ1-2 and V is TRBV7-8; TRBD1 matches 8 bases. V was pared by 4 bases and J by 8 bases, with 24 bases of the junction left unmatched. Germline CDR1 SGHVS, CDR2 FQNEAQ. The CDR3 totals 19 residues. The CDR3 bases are TGTGCCAGCAGCTCTCGGAGCGTGGCAGGGGGCTACTCCCTTTACGGCTACACCTTC. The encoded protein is CASSSRSVAGGYSLYGYTF.

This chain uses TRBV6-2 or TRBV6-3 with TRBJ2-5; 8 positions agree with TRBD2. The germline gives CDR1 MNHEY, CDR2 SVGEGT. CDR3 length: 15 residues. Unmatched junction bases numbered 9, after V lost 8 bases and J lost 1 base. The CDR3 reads CASRAGGARQETQYF. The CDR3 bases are TGTGCCAGCCGCGCGGGAGGAGCGCGCCAAGAGACCCAGTACTTC.

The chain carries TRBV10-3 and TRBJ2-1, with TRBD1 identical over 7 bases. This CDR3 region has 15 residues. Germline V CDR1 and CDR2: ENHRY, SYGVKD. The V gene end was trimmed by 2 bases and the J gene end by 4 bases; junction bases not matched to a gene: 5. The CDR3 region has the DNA TGTGCCATCAGTGAGGGCAGGGGGTCTTACAATGAGCAGTTCTTC. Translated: CAISEGRGSYNEQFF.

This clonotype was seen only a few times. In DNA form, the CDR3 reads TGCAGTGCTCTGAGGGCGGACTATGGCTACACCTTC. Protein sequence: CSALRADYGYTF. The chain couples TRBV20-1 to TRBJ1-2; D is uncertain. CDR3 length: 12 amino acids. CDR1 DFQATT and CDR2 SNEGSKA come from the germline V gene (reference sequence). V was trimmed by 5 bases and J by 3 bases, leaving 10 bases between them.

This CDR3 reads CASRRTRDEQFF. The CDR3 nucleotides are TGTGCCAGCAGGAGGACTAGGGATGAGCAGTTCTTC. The chain carries TRBV6-2 or TRBV6-3 and TRBJ2-1; 7 nucleotides agree with TRBD2. V gave up 6 bases and J gave up 8 bases; unmatched junction bases: 4. Germline CDR1 reads MNHEY; CDR2 reads SVGEGT. The CDR3 runs to 12 residues.

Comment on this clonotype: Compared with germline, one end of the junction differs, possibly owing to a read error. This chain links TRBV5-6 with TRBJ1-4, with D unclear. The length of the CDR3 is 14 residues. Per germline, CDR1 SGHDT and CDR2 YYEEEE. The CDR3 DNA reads TGTGCCGGCAGCTTGGTCCGAACTAATGAAAAACTGTTTTTT. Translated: CAGSLVRTNEKLFF.